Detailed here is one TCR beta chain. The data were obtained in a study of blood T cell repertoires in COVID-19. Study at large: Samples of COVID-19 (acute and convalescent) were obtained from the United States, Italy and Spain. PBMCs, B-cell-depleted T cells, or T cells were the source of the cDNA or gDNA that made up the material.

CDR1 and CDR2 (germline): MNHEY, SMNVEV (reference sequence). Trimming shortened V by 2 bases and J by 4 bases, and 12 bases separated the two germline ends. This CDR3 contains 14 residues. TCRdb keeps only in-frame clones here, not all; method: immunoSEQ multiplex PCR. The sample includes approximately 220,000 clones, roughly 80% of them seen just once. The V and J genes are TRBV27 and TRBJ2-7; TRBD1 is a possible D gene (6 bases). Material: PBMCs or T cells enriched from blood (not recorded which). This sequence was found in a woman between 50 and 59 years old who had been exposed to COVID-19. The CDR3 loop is CASSLRGQLYEQYF. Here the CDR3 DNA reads TGTGCCAGCAGTTTACGCGGACAGCTATACGAGCAGTACTTC.